This TCR beta chain was recorded in a study of blood T cell repertoires in COVID-19. Study summary: Collection of acute and convalescent COVID-19 samples took place in the United States, Italy and Spain. From T cells, B-cell-depleted T cells, or PBMCs came the material, which was cDNA or gDNA.

This CDR3 has 15 residues. V lost 2 bases, J lost 0 bases, and 0 bases stayed unmatched. Germline V gene data show CDR1 as SGHRS and CDR2 as YFSETQ. Original analysis: Reference gene primer amplification yielded estimated nucleated cell counts. Here immunoSEQ multiplex PCR was the method, and the copy in TCRdb shows in-frame clones only, minus some. The V and J calls and the clone size are those of that table, but D and trimming were determined from the DNA. Altogether about 230,000 clones are present, roughly 84% being singletons, with the ten largest covering approximately 30%. The chain recombines TRBV5-1 with TRBJ2-1, with 9 bases identical to TRBD2. Sequenced material: peripheral blood. The origin of this receptor is a man aged 40-49 years with acute or convalescent COVID-19. The CDR3 DNA reads TGCGCCAGCAGCTTTAGCGGGGGCTCCTACAATGAGCAGTTCTTC. It encodes CASSFSGGSYNEQFF. The full variable domain, completed using reference TRBV5-1 and TRBJ2-1, is KAGVTQTPRYLIKTRGQQVTLSCSPISGHRSVSWYQQTPGQGLQFLFEYFSETQRNKGNFPGRFSGRQFSNSRSEMNVSTLELGDSALYLCASSFSGGSYNEQFFGPGTRLTVL.